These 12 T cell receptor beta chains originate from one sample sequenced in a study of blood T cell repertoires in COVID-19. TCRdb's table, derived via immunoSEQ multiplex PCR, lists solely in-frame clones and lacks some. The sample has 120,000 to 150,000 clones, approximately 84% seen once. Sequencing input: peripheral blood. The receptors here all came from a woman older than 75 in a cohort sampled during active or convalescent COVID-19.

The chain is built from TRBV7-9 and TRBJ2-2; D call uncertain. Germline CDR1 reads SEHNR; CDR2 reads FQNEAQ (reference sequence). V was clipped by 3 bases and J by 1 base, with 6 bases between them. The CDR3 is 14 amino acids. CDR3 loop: CASSLARNTGELFF. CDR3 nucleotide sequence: TGTGCCAGCAGCTTGGCTAGGAACACCGGGGAGCTGTTTTTT.

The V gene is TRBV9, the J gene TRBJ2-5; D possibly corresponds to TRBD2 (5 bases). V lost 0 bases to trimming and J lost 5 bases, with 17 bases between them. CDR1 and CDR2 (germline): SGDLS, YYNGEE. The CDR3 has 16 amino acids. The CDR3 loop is CASSVALGSSDETQYF. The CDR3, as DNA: TGTGCCAGCAGCGTAGCCCTTGGGAGTAGCGACGAGACCCAGTACTTC.

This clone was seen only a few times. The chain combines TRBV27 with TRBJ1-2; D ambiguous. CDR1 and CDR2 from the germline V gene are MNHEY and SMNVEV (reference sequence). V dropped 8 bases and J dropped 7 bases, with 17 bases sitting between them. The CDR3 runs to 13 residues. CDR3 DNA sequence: TGTGCCAGCTCCTCCCTTGGGCTCGGTGGCTACACCTTC. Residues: CASSSLGLGGYTF.

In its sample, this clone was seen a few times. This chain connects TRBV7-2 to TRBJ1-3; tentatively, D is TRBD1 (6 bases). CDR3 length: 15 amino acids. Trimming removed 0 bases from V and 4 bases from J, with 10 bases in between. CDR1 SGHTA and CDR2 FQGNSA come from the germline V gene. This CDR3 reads CASSLATQGGNTIYF. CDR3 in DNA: TGTGCCAGCAGCTTAGCTACACAGGGCGGAAACACCATATATTTT.

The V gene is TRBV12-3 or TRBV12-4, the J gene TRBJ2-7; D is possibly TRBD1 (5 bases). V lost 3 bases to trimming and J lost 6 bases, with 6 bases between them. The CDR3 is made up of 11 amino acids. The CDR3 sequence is CASSLGLEQYF. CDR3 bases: TGTGCCAGCAGTTTGGGGCTCGAGCAGTACTTC.

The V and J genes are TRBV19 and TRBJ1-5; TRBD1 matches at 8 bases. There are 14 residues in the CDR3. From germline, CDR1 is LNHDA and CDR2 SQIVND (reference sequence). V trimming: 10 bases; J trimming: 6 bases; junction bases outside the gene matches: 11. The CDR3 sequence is CATGSTGGGQPQHF. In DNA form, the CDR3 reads TGTGCCACGGGTTCCACAGGGGGAGGTCAGCCCCAGCATTTT.

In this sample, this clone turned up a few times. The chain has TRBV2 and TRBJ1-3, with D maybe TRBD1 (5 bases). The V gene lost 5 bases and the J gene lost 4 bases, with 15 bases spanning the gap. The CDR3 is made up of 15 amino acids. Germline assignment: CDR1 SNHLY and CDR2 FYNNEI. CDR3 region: CASSLWGSMGNTIYF. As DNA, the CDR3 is TGTGCCAGCAGTCTATGGGGCAGTATGGGAAACACCATATATTTT.

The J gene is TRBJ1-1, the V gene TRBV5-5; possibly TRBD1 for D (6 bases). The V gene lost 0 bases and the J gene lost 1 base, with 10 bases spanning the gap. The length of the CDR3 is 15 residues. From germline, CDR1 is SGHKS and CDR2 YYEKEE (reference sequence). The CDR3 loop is CASSLGSRGNTEAFF. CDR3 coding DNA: TGTGCCAGCAGCTTGGGGTCCAGGGGGAACACTGAAGCTTTCTTT.

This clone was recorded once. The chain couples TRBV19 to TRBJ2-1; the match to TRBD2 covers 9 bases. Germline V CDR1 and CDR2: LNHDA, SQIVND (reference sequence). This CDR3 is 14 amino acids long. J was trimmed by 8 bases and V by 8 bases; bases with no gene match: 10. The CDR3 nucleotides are TGTGCCAGTGAAAATGTAGCGGGGGCCCATGAGCAGTTCTTC. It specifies CASENVAGAHEQFF. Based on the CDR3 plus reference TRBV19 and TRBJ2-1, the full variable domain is DGGITQSPKYLFRKEGQNVTLSCEQNLNHDAMYWYRQDPGQGLRLIYYSQIVNDFQKGDIAEGYSVSREKKESFPLTVTSAQKNPTAFYLCASENVAGAHEQFFGPGTRLTVL.

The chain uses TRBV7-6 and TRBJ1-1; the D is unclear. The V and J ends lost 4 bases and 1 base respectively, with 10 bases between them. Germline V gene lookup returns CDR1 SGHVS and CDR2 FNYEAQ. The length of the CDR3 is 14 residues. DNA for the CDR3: TGTGCCAGCAGCTCAGGACTCGAGAACACTGAAGCTTTCTTT. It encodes CASSSGLENTEAFF.

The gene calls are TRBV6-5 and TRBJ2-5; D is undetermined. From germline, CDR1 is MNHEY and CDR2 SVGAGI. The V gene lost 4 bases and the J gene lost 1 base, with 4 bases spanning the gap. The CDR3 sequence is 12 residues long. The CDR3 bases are TGTGCCAGCAGTTCCCGCCAAGAGACCCAGTACTTC. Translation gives CASSSRQETQYF.

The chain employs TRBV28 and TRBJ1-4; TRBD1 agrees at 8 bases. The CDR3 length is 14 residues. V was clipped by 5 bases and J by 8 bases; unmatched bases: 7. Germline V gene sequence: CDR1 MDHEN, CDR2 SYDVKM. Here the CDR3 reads CASSLDRVGEKLFF. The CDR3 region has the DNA TGTGCCAGCAGTCTGGACAGGGTGGGGGAAAAACTGTTTTTT.